The present entry profiles one TCR beta chain with its context. Its antigen is as yet unknown. Noted time point: neoterminal ileum biopsy at postoperative endoscopy, about 6 months after surgery. Patients were adults with ileal or ileocolonic Crohn's disease needing resection. These data belong to a study of T cell repertoires in ileal Crohn's disease. Study background: Patients had a median roughly 8-year disease duration, and under 45% were active smokers. At postoperative colonoscopy, neoterminal ileum biopsies were taken as M6. General study results and limits: Clonality above 26.8% at surgery always came with endoscopic recurrence.

This CDR3 comprises 15 residues. Trimming cost V 2 bases and J 2 bases; bases outside gene matches: 6. Germline V gene data show CDR1 as SGHNT and CDR2 as YYREEE (reference sequence). Libraries were prepared by immunoSEQ multiplex PCR; TCRdb keeps only in-frame clonotypes and omits some of them. The sample includes over 10,000 clones, roughly 73% of them seen just once. The sequence came from an adult with Crohn's disease. The chain recombines TRBV5-4 with TRBJ2-7; 8 bases line up with TRBD2. The material sequenced was ileal tissue. CDR3 amino acids: CASSFTSGRTYEQYF. CDR3 in DNA: TGTGCCAGCAGCTTCACTAGCGGACGAACCTACGAGCAGTACTTC.